This note documents a single TCR beta chain sequence. This record belongs to a study of human T cells and chemical hapten exposure. In the source study's methods: Samples contained a median of roughly 96,000 TCRs, with a range of roughly 23,224 to 700,000. Using its own MiXCR run on the RACE reads, TCRdb lists one record per CDR3 protein. The V and J calls and clone size are TCRdb's, not the authors'. The repertoire holds 300,000 to 350,000 distinct CDR3 sequences, with around 7% as singletons. Noted time point: patch test 1, 2 weeks after DPC sensitization. The treatment is: therapeutic diphenylcyclopropenone sensitization with weekly scalp DPC. The specimen was whole blood, collected in connection with sensitization to the hapten diphenylcyclopropenone (DPC). This sequence originates from a woman aged 18-29 years with alopecia areata. Some clones in this sample may be carry-over from other donors' samples.

The CDR3: CASSLERGNEQFF. The CDR3 nucleotides read TGCGCCAGCAGCTTGGAACGGGGTAATGAGCAGTTCTTC. V and J are TRBV5-1 and TRBJ2-1; weak D call: TRBD2 (5 bases). This CDR3 is built from 13 residues. Germline CDR1 SGHRS, CDR2 YFSETQ. Trimming removed 0 bases from V and 7 bases from J, with 8 bases in between.